The clone carrying this T cell receptor (beta chain) was detected only a few times. Its antigen is unidentified. Every isolated RNA sample was fully reverse transcribed, so sequencing captured expressed TCRB transcripts. Libraries were prepared by immunoSEQ multiplex PCR; TCRdb keeps only in-frame clonotypes and omits some of them. The table records 150,000 or so clones, nearly 50% of them present only once. Every donor had blood drawn once into heparin, around 120 mL on average. CDR3 length equals 13 residues. Trimming stripped 6 bases from V and 0 bases from J, with 12 bases between. Germline-derived CDR1 and CDR2 are SQVTM and ANQGSEA. The data stem from a study of beta chain features in type 1 diabetes. Notes on the study in general: Healthy donors had naive, central memory and Treg TCRB repertoires that appeared less similar than those seen among patients. Insertions were fewer and deletions more numerous at VDJ junctions in type 1 diabetes patients. All four CD4+ subsets of Type 1 diabetes patients contained TCRB CDR3s that were moderately but significantly shorter.

This clonotype was obtained from a young man in good health. This rearrangement joins TRBV29-1 to TRBJ2-7; D may be TRBD1 (5 bases). Input material: Tregs from blood. CDR3 residues: CSVVGAASYEQYF. The DNA for the CDR3 is TGCAGCGTCGTAGGGGCTGCCTCCTACGAGCAGTACTTC.